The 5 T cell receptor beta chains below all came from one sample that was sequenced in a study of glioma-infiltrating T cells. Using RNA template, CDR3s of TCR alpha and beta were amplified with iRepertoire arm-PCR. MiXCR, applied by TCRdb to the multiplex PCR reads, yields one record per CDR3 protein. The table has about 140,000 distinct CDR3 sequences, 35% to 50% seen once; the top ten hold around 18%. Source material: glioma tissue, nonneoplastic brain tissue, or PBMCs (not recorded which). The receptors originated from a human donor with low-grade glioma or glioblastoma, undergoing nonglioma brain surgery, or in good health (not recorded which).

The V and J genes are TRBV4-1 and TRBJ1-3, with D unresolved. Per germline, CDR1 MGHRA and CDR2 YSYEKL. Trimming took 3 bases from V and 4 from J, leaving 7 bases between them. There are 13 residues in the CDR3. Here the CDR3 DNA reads TGCGCCAGCAGCCAGACTCGGGGAAACACCATATATTTT. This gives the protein CASSQTRGNTIYF.

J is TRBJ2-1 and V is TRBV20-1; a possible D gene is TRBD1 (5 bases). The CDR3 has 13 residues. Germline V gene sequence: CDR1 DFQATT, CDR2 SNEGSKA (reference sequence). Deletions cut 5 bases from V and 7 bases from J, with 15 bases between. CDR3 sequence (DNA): TGCAGTGCTTCCCGACAGATAGATAATGAGCAGTTCTTC. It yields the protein CSASRQIDNEQFF.

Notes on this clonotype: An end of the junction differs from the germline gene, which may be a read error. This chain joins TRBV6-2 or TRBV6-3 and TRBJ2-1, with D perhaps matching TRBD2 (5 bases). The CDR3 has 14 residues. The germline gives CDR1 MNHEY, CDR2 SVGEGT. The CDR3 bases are TGTGCCAGCAGTCAACCCCGGGGAAGCAATGACCAGTTCTTC. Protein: CASSQPRGSNDQFF.

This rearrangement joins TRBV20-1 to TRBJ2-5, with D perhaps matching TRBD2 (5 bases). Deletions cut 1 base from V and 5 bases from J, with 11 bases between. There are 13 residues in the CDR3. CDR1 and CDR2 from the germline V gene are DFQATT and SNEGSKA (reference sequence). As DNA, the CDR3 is TGCAGTGCTAGAGCATCCGAGCGGGAGACCCAGTACTTC. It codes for CSARASERETQYF.

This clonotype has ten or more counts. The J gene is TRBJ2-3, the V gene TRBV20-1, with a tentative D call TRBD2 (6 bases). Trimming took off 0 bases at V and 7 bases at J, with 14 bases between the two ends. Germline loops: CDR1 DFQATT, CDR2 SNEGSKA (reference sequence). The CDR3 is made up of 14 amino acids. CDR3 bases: TGCAGTGCTAGAGATTGGAGGGAGGAAAATACGCAGTATTTT. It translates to CSARDWREENTQYF.